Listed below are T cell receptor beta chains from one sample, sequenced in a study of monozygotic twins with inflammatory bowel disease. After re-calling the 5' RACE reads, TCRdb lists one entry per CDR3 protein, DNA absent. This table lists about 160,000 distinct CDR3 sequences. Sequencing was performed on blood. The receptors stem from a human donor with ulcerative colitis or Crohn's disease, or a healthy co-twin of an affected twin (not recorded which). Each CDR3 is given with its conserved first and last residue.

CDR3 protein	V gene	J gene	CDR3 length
CASSPAWGAEETQYF	TRBV5-1	TRBJ2-5	15
CASSSFGLAGSTDTQYF	TRBV5-4	TRBJ2-3	17
CASSLSLVLYNEQFF	TRBV28	TRBJ2-1	15
CASSRTSGFSYEQYF	TRBV4-1	TRBJ2-7	15
CASSNLAGWTYNEQFF	TRBV12-3/TRBV12-4	TRBJ2-1	16
CASSEAGRGQDGYTF	TRBV2	TRBJ1-2	15
CASSSGGGNQPQHF	TRBV6-1	TRBJ1-5	14
CASSILGQVGGTDTQYF	TRBV19	TRBJ2-3	17
CASSQRLAGEVMDAKNIQYF	TRBV6-1	TRBJ2-4	20
CSATTFGTSGSLRYF	TRBV20-1	TRBJ2-7	15
CASSQEERTTQETQYF	TRBV4-2	TRBJ2-5	16
CSFRQNQETQYF	TRBV20-1	TRBJ2-5	12
CASSPTPRPYNSPLHF	TRBV7-8	TRBJ1-6	16
CASSRLQGDEQYF	TRBV3-1	TRBJ2-7	13
CATSRDRASGTYEQYF	TRBV15	TRBJ2-7	16
CASSYGSGNTGELFF	TRBV6-5	TRBJ2-2	15